This T cell receptor (beta chain) stems from a study of blood T cell repertoires in COVID-19. Trimming cost V 7 bases and J 7 bases; bases outside gene matches: 8. The germline gives CDR1 MDHEN, CDR2 SYDVKM. The CDR3 is 14 amino acids. TCRdb keeps only in-frame clones here, not all; method: immunoSEQ multiplex PCR. The sample includes 250,000 or so clones, 75% to 90% of them seen just once. The sample was PBMCs or T cells enriched from blood (not recorded which). The clonotype was recovered from a woman in her fifties or sixties who had recovered from COVID-19. The V gene is TRBV28, the J gene TRBJ1-4, with 8 bases identical to TRBD1. The CDR3 here is CASNSGGRGEKLFF. CDR3 coding DNA: TGTGCCAGCAACTCAGGGGGCAGGGGTGAAAAACTGTTTTTT.